What follows are 13 T cell receptor beta chains derived from one specimen sequenced in a study of cytomegalovirus exposure and HLA in healthy donors. PCR involved 60 Vbeta and 13 Jbeta primers. The table came from immunoSEQ multiplex PCR; TCRdb's copy has only in-frame clones and leaves some out. The repertoire shows 65,000 to 95,000 clones; the top ten hold 6.5% to 8.5%. Sequenced sample: PBMCs. Receptors originate from a female donor in good health and CMV-seropositive.

The chain employs TRBV7-2 and TRBJ1-2; TRBD1 agrees at 8 bases. V lost 4 bases, J lost 2 bases, and 6 bases stayed unmatched. Germline V lookup: CDR1 SGHTA, CDR2 FQGNSA. This CDR3 has 15 amino acids. CDR3 nucleotide sequence: TGTGCCAGCAGCTCCGGACAGGGAGGGAACTATGGCTACACCTTC. This encodes CASSSGQGGNYGYTF.

The chain uses TRBV19 and TRBJ1-4; 12 bases line up with TRBD1. CDR1 and CDR2 (germline): LNHDA, SQIVND (reference sequence). J gave up 6 bases and V 4 bases, and 3 bases lay outside the gene matches. CDR3 size: 15 residues. Here the CDR3 DNA reads TGTGCCAGTAGTACCGGGACAGGGGGCTATGAAAAACTGTTTTTT. It is translated as CASSTGTGGYEKLFF.

V is TRBV28 and J is TRBJ2-7; a weak D match, TRBD1 (6 bases). CDR3 length equals 14 residues. Between the trimmed V and J ends, which lost 5 bases and 2 bases, there was a span of 13 bases. Germline loops: CDR1 MDHEN, CDR2 SYDVKM. CDR3 loop: CASSHLEGAYEQYF. DNA for the CDR3: TGTGCCAGCAGTCACCTTGAGGGGGCCTACGAGCAGTACTTC.

This sequence joins TRBV25-1 and TRBJ2-7, with D tentatively TRBD1 (5 bases). V lost 3 bases and J lost 6, with 9 bases in between. The CDR3 sequence is 12 residues long. In germline, CDR1 is MGHDK, CDR2 SYGVNS. The CDR3 DNA is TGTGCCAGCAGTGAGGGGCCGCGCGAGCAGTACTTC. It yields the protein CASSEGPREQYF.

The rearrangement uses TRBV14 and TRBJ2-2; the D is unclear. V lost 4 bases, J lost 0 bases, and 3 bases lay in between. This CDR3 region has 13 residues. Germline lookup yields CDR1 SGHDN and CDR2 FVKESK. CDR3 sequence (DNA): TGTGCCAGCAGCCTCACGAACACCGGGGAGCTGTTTTTT. This translates into CASSLTNTGELFF.

The chain is built from TRBV5-1 and TRBJ2-1; the match to TRBD2 covers 7 bases. V was clipped by 0 bases and J by 5 bases; unmatched bases: 5. Germline lookup yields CDR1 SGHRS and CDR2 YFSETQ. This CDR3 region has 15 residues. The CDR3 region has the DNA TGCGCCAGCAGCTTGGGGGAGGGCGCCGACAATGAGCAGTTCTTC. Translating it yields CASSLGEGADNEQFF.

This chain joins TRBV13 and TRBJ1-1, with a tentative D call TRBD1 (5 bases). V was clipped by 5 bases and J by 5 bases, with 18 bases between them. The germline gives CDR1 PRHDT, CDR2 FYEKMQ (reference sequence). The CDR3 extends over 15 amino acids. The CDR3 spells CASSEPGLLGTEAFF. CDR3 bases: TGTGCCAGCAGCGAGCCGGGACTTCTAGGGACTGAAGCTTTCTTT.

The chain couples TRBV5-1 to TRBJ1-2; TRBD1 is a possible D gene (6 bases). The CDR3 is made up of 15 amino acids. V dropped 0 bases and J dropped 4 bases, with 13 bases sitting between them. Germline lookup yields CDR1 SGHRS and CDR2 YFSETQ. The CDR3 loop reads CASSLEAGAVYGYTF. In DNA form, the CDR3 reads TGCGCCAGCAGCTTGGAGGCGGGGGCTGTCTATGGCTACACCTTC.

The V gene is TRBV19, the J gene TRBJ1-2; D not resolved. The V gene lost 5 bases and the J gene lost 5 bases, with 18 bases spanning the gap. The germline V gene has CDR1 LNHDA and CDR2 SQIVND (reference sequence). CDR3 length: 15 residues. CDR3 bases: TGTGCCAGTAGTCGGGAGACCGGGCGTATTTATGGCTACACCTTC. This translates into CASSRETGRIYGYTF.

The gene calls are TRBV7-3 and TRBJ2-1, with 12 bases matching TRBD2. Trimming took 5 bases from V and 3 from J; bases not matched to a gene: 2. The CDR3 sequence is 15 residues long. The germline V gene has CDR1 SGHTA and CDR2 FQGTGA. The CDR3, as DNA: TGTGCCAGCAGCCTACTAGCGGGGGGCTACAATGAGCAGTTCTTC. This encodes CASSLLAGGYNEQFF.

CDR3 sequence (DNA): TGTGCCAGCAGTGGGGGGGTCCAAGAGACCCAGTACTTC. Its protein is CASSGGVQETQYF. The chain carries TRBV2 and TRBJ2-5; TRBD2 might be the D (6 bases). V was pared by 4 bases and J by 1 base, with 7 bases between. Germline V gene sequence: CDR1 SNHLY, CDR2 FYNNEI. CDR3 length equals 13 residues.

The chain joins TRBV29-1 to TRBJ2-3, with TRBD1 matching 11 bases. The ends lost 6 bases at V and 5 bases at J; junction bases unmatched: 10. CDR1 and CDR2 (germline): SQVTM, ANQGSEA. The CDR3 consists of 15 residues. The CDR3 loop reads CSVTGTGGALDTQYF. The CDR3 DNA reads TGCAGCGTAACCGGGACAGGGGGTGCCCTAGATACGCAGTATTTT.

The chain couples TRBV2 to TRBJ2-7; 7 nucleotides align to TRBD1. V was clipped by 7 bases and J by 3 bases; unmatched bases: 9. CDR1 and CDR2 (germline): SNHLY, FYNNEI. The CDR3 runs 14 residues. The CDR3 DNA reads as TGTGCCAGCACGAGGGGGCCTGCAATCTACGAGCAGTACTTC. Amino acid sequence: CASTRGPAIYEQYF.